The 9 T cell receptor beta chains presented below share a single source sample, sequenced in a study of blood T cell repertoires in COVID-19. Sequenced by immunoSEQ multiplex PCR; TCRdb stores in-frame clones only, minus some. The table lists fewer than 200,000 clones, around 73% of them singletons. The material sequenced was PBMCs or T cells enriched from blood (not recorded which). The receptors come from a woman in her forties or fifties who had recovered from COVID-19.

The chain uses TRBV2 and TRBJ1-1; no reliable D call. CDR1 is SNHLY and CDR2 is FYNNEI in the germline V gene. The CDR3 spans 13 residues. V lost 2 bases and J lost 0, with 4 bases in between. CDR3 region: CASSELMNTEAFF. The CDR3 DNA reads TGTGCCAGCAGTGAATTAATGAACACTGAAGCTTTCTTT. Using reference TRBV2 and TRBJ1-1 for the parts outside the CDR3, the full variable domain is EPEVTQTPSHQVTQMGQEVILRCVPISNHLYFYWYRQILGQKVEFLVSFYNNEISEKSEIFDDQFSVERPDGSNFTLKIRSTKLEDSAMYFCASSELMNTEAFFGQGTRLTVV.

The rearrangement uses TRBV6-1 and TRBJ2-3; 12 bases fit TRBD2. The CDR3 spans 18 residues. The V segment lost 2 bases and the J segment 4 bases; nucleotides outside the gene matches: 10. Germline V gene sequence: CDR1 MNHNS, CDR2 SASEGT. In DNA, the CDR3 is TGTGCCAGCAGTGAAAACTGGGGGGCTAGCGGGAGGGCAGATACGCAGTATTTT. Translating it yields CASSENWGASGRADTQYF.

Only one count was recorded for this clone. The chain employs TRBV3-1 (or the pseudogene TRBV3-2) and TRBJ2-7; 8 nucleotides align to TRBD2. Germline V CDR1 and CDR2: LGHDT, YNNKEL (reference sequence). V was clipped by 2 bases and J by 5 bases; unmatched bases: 14. The CDR3 is 17 residues long. CDR3 nucleotide sequence: TGTGCCAGCAGCCAACAAAGGAAAGGACTAGCTTCCCACGAGCAGTACTTC. This translates into CASSQQRKGLASHEQYF.

For this clone: This sequence is one base from a far larger clone and is likely a read error. The chain is built from TRBV28 and TRBJ2-7; D unclear. Germline V CDR1 and CDR2: MDHEN, SYDVKM. Trimming shortened V by 6 bases and J by 2 bases, and 5 bases separated the two germline ends. The CDR3 totals 11 residues. The chain's CDR3 is CASSPAYEQYF. In DNA, the CDR3 is TGTGCCAGCAGCCCTGCCTACGAGCAGTACTTC.

J is TRBJ2-5 and V is TRBV4-1; D ambiguous. The CDR3 has 13 residues. Germline V lookup: CDR1 MGHRA, CDR2 YSYEKL. The ends were cut back, 8 bases at V and 1 base at J, with 11 bases in the middle. The CDR3 reads CASSWAPQETQYF. The CDR3 nucleotides read TGCGCCAGCTCCTGGGCACCCCAAGAGACCCAGTACTTC.

This clone showed up just a few times. The chain carries TRBV6-5 and TRBJ1-1; 8 nucleotides line up with TRBD1. Trimming removed 2 bases from V and 5 bases from J; junction bases left unmatched: 4. The CDR3 consists of 14 residues. CDR1 is MNHEY and CDR2 is SVGAGI in the germline V gene. The CDR3 reads CASSYGQGATEAFF. The CDR3 coding sequence is TGTGCCAGCAGTTACGGACAGGGCGCGACTGAAGCTTTCTTT.

In this sample, this clone turned up many times. V is TRBV2 and J is TRBJ1-6; unclear D gene. Germline V lookup: CDR1 SNHLY, CDR2 FYNNEI. The CDR3 runs 14 residues. V lost 6 bases, J lost 5 bases, and 11 bases lay in between. CDR3 nucleotides: TGTGCCAGCAGCCTGGACGGGAATAATTCACCCCTCCACTTT. Encoded protein: CASSLDGNNSPLHF.

This clone was recorded a few times. The chain carries TRBV9 and TRBJ1-2; a weak D match, TRBD1 (5 bases). The V and J ends lost 1 base and 7 bases respectively, with 11 bases between them. The CDR3 consists of 13 residues. Germline loops: CDR1 SGDLS, CDR2 YYNGEE. The CDR3 spells CASSVTTAGGYTF. The CDR3 coding sequence is TGTGCCAGCAGCGTAACGACAGCTGGTGGCTACACCTTC.

V gene TRBV27 combines with J gene TRBJ2-1; D call uncertain. Germline V gene data show CDR1 as MNHEY and CDR2 as SMNVEV (reference sequence). The CDR3 runs 14 residues. Trimming removed 5 bases from V and 4 bases from J, with 12 bases in between. This CDR3 is CASSLWNSYNEQFF. The CDR3 DNA reads as TGTGCCAGCAGTCTTTGGAACAGTTACAATGAGCAGTTCTTC.